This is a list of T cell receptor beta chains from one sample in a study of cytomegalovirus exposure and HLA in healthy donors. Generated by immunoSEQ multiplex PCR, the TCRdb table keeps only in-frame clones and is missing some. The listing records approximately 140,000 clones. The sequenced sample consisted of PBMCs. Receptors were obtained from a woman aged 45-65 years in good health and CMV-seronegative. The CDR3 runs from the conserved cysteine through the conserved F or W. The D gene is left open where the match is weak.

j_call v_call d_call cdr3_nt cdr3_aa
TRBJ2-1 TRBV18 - TGTGCCAGCTCACCGGGGGGACAGACCTACAATGAGCAGTTCTTC CASSPGGQTYNEQFF
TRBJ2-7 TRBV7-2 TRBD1 TGTGCCAGCAGCTTAGAGGGACAGAACTCCTACGAGCAGTACTTC CASSLEGQNSYEQYF
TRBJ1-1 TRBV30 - TGTGCCTGGAGACTAGTGAACACTGAAGCTTTCTTT CAWRLVNTEAFF
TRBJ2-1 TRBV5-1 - TGCGCCAGCAGCCTTGAGGGGGGGACAGGTGAGCAGTTCTTC CASSLEGGTGEQFF
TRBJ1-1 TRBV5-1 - TGCGCCAGCAGCCAAGCCCTAAACACTGAAGCTTTCTTT CASSQALNTEAFF
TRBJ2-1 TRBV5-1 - TGCGCCAGCAGCTTGAACCCATCCGGAGTCAATGAGCAGTTCTTC CASSLNPSGVNEQFF
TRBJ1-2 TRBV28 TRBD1 TGTGCCAGCAGTTCCTCTACAGGGGTTTATGGCTACACCTTC CASSSSTGVYGYTF
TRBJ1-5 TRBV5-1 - TGCGCCAGCAGCTTGGGAACAGGCGGACAGCCCCAGCATTTT CASSLGTGGQPQHF
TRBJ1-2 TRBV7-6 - TGTGCCAGCAGCCTAGTGGACAGTGGATACTATGGCTACACCTTC CASSLVDSGYYGYTF
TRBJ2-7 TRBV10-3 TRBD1 TGTGCCACCTCGGGACAGCAGGGCTACGAGCAGTACTTC CATSGQQGYEQYF
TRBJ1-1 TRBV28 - TGTGCCATCCAGAGGGGAGGATCGATTGAAGCTTTCTTT CAIQRGGSIEAFF
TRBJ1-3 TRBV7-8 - TGTGCCAGCAGCTTAGCCTCAGGGGCGTTTGGAAACACCATATATTTT CASSLASGAFGNTIYF
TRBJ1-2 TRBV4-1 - TGCGCCAGCAGCCAAGAAGCGGGGGGAGGGTATGGCTACACCTTC CASSQEAGGGYGYTF
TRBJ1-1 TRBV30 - TGTGCCTGGAGCGTTGGGGGCTTGAACACTGAAGCTTTCTTT CAWSVGGLNTEAFF
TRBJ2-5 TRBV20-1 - TGCAGTGCGGCAAACCAAGAGACCCAGTACTTC CSAANQETQYF
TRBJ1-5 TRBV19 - TGTGCCAGTAGTATGGGGGACGGGGGGAATCAGCCCCAGCATTTT CASSMGDGGNQPQHF
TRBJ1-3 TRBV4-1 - TGCGCCAGCAGCCAAGATCAGGTGCCCCAGGGTCGCTCTGGAAACACCATATATTTT CASSQDQVPQGRSGNTIYF
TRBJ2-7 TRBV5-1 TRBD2 TGCGCCAGCAGCTTGACTAGCGGCTCCTACGAGCAGTACTTC CASSLTSGSYEQYF
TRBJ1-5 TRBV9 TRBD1 TGTGCCAGCAGCTCCGGGACAGGTATTTTGCATTTT CASSSGTGILHF
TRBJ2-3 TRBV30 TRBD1 TGTGCCTGGAGTGTAAGGGACAGGGGTAGCACAGATACGCAGTATTTT CAWSVRDRGSTDTQYF
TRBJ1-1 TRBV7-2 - TGTGCCAGCAGCTCCTCGGGACAAGTAGTAGCTTTCTTT CASSSSGQVVAFF
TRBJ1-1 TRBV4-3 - TGCGCCAGCAGCCAAGGTGGGCAGGCTCCTTTTCTCCCCGTGAGCACTGAAGCTTTCTTT CASSQGGQAPFLPVSTEAFF
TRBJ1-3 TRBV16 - TGTGCCAGCAGCAATGAAGGGGTCTCTGGAAACACCATATATTTT CASSNEGVSGNTIYF
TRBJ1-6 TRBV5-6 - TGTGCCAGCAGCTTGGAACGGGATTCACCCCTCCACTTT CASSLERDSPLHF
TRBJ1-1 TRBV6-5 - TGTGCCAGCAGTTATCAAGGGGTGGACACTGAAGCTTTCTTT CASSYQGVDTEAFF
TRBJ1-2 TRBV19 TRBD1 TGTGCCAGTAGTATTGGACCGAGGACAGGGGATGGCTACACCTTC CASSIGPRTGDGYTF
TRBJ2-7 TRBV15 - TGTGCCACCAGCAGAGATTTTAGGGGTTTTCTCTACGAGCAGTACTTC CATSRDFRGFLYEQYF
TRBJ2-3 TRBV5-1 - TGCGCCAGCAGCTGGGGAGGCACAGGGGTAGATACGCAGTATTTT CASSWGGTGVDTQYF
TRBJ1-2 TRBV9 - TGTGCCAGCAGCGTAGGTGGGCAGGCCCACTATGGCTACACCTTC CASSVGGQAHYGYTF
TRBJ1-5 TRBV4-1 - TGCGCCAGCAGGCAAGAAGCGGGGGCCAATCAGCCCCAGCATTTT CASRQEAGANQPQHF
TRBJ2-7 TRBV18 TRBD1 TGTGCCAGCTCACCACCGGACAGGGGGATCTACGAGCAGTACTTC CASSPPDRGIYEQYF
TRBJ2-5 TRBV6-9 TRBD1 TGTGCCAGCAGTTTTTGGGACAGCATCCAAGAGACCCAGTACTTC CASSFWDSIQETQYF
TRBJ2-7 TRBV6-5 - TGTGCCAGCAGTTACTCGCGGGAGCAGTACTTC CASSYSREQYF
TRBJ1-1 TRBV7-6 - TGTGCCAGCAGCTTAACAGCCGGGCGGGGGCGAAACACTGAAGCTTTCTTT CASSLTAGRGRNTEAFF
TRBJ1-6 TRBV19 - TGTGCCAGTAGTATAGAACAGGCCTATAATTCACCCCTCCACTTT CASSIEQAYNSPLHF
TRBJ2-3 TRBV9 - TGTGCCAGCAGCGGAAAAATCCCGGACAGTACAGATACGCAGTATTTT CASSGKIPDSTDTQYF
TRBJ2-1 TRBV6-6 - TGTGCCAGCAGGTCCCGACAGGGAGGTTCCTACAATGAGCAGTTCTTC CASRSRQGGSYNEQFF
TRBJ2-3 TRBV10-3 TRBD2 TGTGCCATCAGTGACCCTAGCGGGAGGAGTGCAGATACGCAGTATTTT CAISDPSGRSADTQYF
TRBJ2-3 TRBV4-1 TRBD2 TGCGCCAGCAGCCAGGCCTTCGTGCGGGGGAACACAGATACGCAGTATTTT CASSQAFVRGNTDTQYF
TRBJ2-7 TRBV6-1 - TGTGCCAGCAGGGAAGGACAGTACAGCTCCTACGAGCAGTACTTC CASREGQYSSYEQYF
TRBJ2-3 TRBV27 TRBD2 TGTGCCAGCAGGAGCGGGAGGGTCCCTAGGACAGATACGCAGTATTTT CASRSGRVPRTDTQYF